Below are 21 T cell receptor beta chains sequenced from a single sample in a study of cytomegalovirus exposure and HLA in healthy donors. The PCR had 60 Vbeta and 13 Jbeta primers. Libraries were prepared by immunoSEQ multiplex PCR; TCRdb keeps only in-frame clonotypes and omits some of them. The table has roughly 100,000 clones, over 65% seen once. The sample taken for sequencing was PBMCs. These receptors all come from a man aged 35-49 years in good health and CMV-seropositive.

The chain carries TRBV15 and TRBJ1-6, with TRBD1 matching over 8 bases. Germline CDR1 is LNHNV and CDR2 is YYDKDF (reference sequence). The CDR3 is made up of 15 amino acids. The V gene end was trimmed by 1 base and the J gene end by 10 bases; junction bases not matched to a gene: 6. CDR3 protein: CATSRGLDRASPLHF. In nucleotides, the CDR3 is TGTGCCACCAGCAGAGGCCTGGACAGGGCGTCACCCCTCCACTTT.

The CDR3 DNA reads TGCAGCCATCGCGGGACTAGCGACACAGATACGCAGTATTTT. Protein sequence: CSHRGTSDTDTQYF. The chain links TRBV29-1 to TRBJ2-3, with 10 nucleotides matching TRBD2. The CDR3 runs 14 residues. V dropped 8 bases and J dropped 2; count of bases not matched to a gene: 7. Germline CDR1 and CDR2: SQVTM and ANQGSEA.

This clone has more than one count but fewer than ten. This rearrangement joins TRBV5-6 to TRBJ1-2; possibly TRBD1 for D (5 bases). The CDR3 has 15 residues. From germline, CDR1 is SGHDT and CDR2 YYEEEE. Trimming pared 4 bases from V and 2 bases from J, leaving 15 bases between. This CDR3 reads CASSHKDKPNYGYTF. The CDR3 nucleotides read TGTGCCAGCAGCCATAAGGACAAGCCGAACTATGGCTACACCTTC.

This sequence joins TRBV19 and TRBJ1-4; possibly TRBD1 for D (6 bases). CDR3 length equals 16 residues. Trimming took off 5 bases at V and 4 bases at J, with 17 bases between the two ends. Germline values: CDR1 LNHDA, CDR2 SQIVND (reference sequence). The CDR3 region has the DNA TGTGCCAGTAGTGCCGCCGGGACAAAATATAATGAAAAACTGTTTTTT. Translating gives CASSAAGTKYNEKLFF. Full variable domain (missing parts from reference TRBV19 and TRBJ1-4): DGGITQSPKYLFRKEGQNVTLSCEQNLNHDAMYWYRQDPGQGLRLIYYSQIVNDFQKGDIAEGYSVSREKKESFPLTVTSAQKNPTAFYLCASSAAGTKYNEKLFFGSGTQLSVL.

This clone occurred a few times. The V call is TRBV6-6, the J call TRBJ2-7, with D maybe TRBD2 (5 bases). In germline, CDR1 is MNHNY, CDR2 SVGAGI (reference sequence). This CDR3 is 15 amino acids long. The ends were cut back, 8 bases at V and 3 bases at J, with 20 bases in the middle. The CDR3 here is CASQTRGLGDYEQYF. In DNA form, the CDR3 reads TGTGCCAGCCAAACCCGAGGGCTCGGCGACTACGAGCAGTACTTC.

V and J are TRBV2 and TRBJ1-5; TRBD1 aligns across 7 bases. The J segment lost 3 bases and the V segment lost 6 bases, leaving 5 bases of the junction unmatched. CDR3 size: 14 residues. The germline V gene encodes CDR1 SNHLY and CDR2 FYNNEI. CDR3 residues: CASRDRSANQPQHF. The DNA of the CDR3 is TGTGCCAGCAGGGACAGGTCGGCCAATCAGCCCCAGCATTTT.

The chain is built from TRBV2 and TRBJ2-5; 7 bases align to TRBD2. Looked up from germline, CDR1 is SNHLY and CDR2 is FYNNEI. Trimming cost V 3 bases and J 3 bases; bases outside gene matches: 7. CDR3 length: 15 amino acids. The CDR3 reads CASSEGLADEETQYF. The CDR3 DNA reads TGTGCCAGCAGTGAGGGGCTAGCGGATGAAGAGACCCAGTACTTC.

The chain carries TRBV29-1 and TRBJ2-4; 8 bases agree with TRBD2. CDR3 length: 16 residues. CDR1 is SQVTM and CDR2 is ANQGSEA in the germline V gene. The ends lost 4 bases at V and 0 bases at J; junction bases unmatched: 8. CDR3 in DNA: TGCAGCGTTGGCGGGGGGAGGGTTGGAGCCAAAAACATTCAGTACTTC. Its protein product is CSVGGGRVGAKNIQYF. The full variable domain, rest sourced from reference TRBV29-1 and TRBJ2-4, is SAVISQKPSRDICQRGTSLTIQCQVDSQVTMMFWYRQQPGQSLTLIATANQGSEATYESGFVIDKFPISRPNLTFSTLTVSNMSPEDSSIYLCSVGGGRVGAKNIQYFGAGTRLSVL.

This clone was seen once. V gene TRBV14 combines with J gene TRBJ2-4; D gene uncertain. The germline CDR1 and CDR2 sequences are SGHDN and FVKESK. Trimming shortened V by 2 bases and J by 6 bases, and 20 bases separated the two germline ends. This CDR3 contains 17 residues. CDR3 sequence reads: CASSQPSSLGVGNIQYF. The CDR3 DNA sequence: TGTGCCAGCAGCCAACCCTCCAGTTTGGGCGTAGGAAACATTCAGTACTTC.

The V gene is TRBV5-1, the J gene TRBJ2-7, with D hard to call. The CDR3 contains 13 residues. V lost 1 base and J lost 1, with 6 bases in between. The V gene's germline CDR1 is SGHRS and CDR2 YFSETQ. The CDR3 DNA is TGCGCCAGCAGCTTGTACGGTTCCTACGAGCAGTACTTC. Residues: CASSLYGSYEQYF.

The rearrangement joins TRBV27 to TRBJ2-7; D is undetermined. Germline V gene sequence: CDR1 MNHEY, CDR2 SMNVEV (reference sequence). Trimming took 1 base from V and 5 from J, leaving 12 bases between them. CDR3 size: 14 residues. The CDR3 nucleotides read TGTGCCAGCAGTTTATTTTGGCAGGCCCACGAGCAGTACTTC. Translation gives CASSLFWQAHEQYF.

V is TRBV11-3 and J is TRBJ1-2; a possible D gene is TRBD1 (5 bases). V was shortened by 4 bases and J by 4 bases, with 19 bases between the two germline ends. This CDR3 is 16 amino acids long. CDR1 is SGHNT, CDR2 YENEEA, per germline. The CDR3 DNA follows: TGTGCCAGCAGCTCTATCTTAGGGGCCGCCTCCTATGGCTACACCTTC. Protein: CASSSILGAASYGYTF.

This clone came up once. The V gene is TRBV21-1, the J gene TRBJ2-7; the table's D gene call, TRBD2, was not cross checked with the DNA. TRBV21-1 is tagged as a pseudogene. The CDR3 totals 14 residues. The CDR3 region has the DNA TGTAAGGGGACGGGGGGCTCAAAGACCTACGAGCAGTACTTC. It specifies CKGTGGSKTYEQYF.

For the CDR3, the DNA is TGTGCCACCGGGACAGACTATGGCTACACCTTC. Translated: CATGTDYGYTF. This chain uses TRBV10-3 with TRBJ1-2; 7 bases match TRBD1. The V and J ends lost 10 bases and 3 bases, in that order; junction bases with no gene match: 2. This CDR3 has 11 amino acids. Germline-derived CDR1 and CDR2 are ENHRY and SYGVKD.

V is TRBV5-6 and J is TRBJ2-2, with 9 bases lining up with TRBD1. V lost 0 bases to trimming and J lost 7 bases; unmatched junction nucleotides: 7. Germline V gives CDR1 SGHDT, CDR2 YYEEEE. The CDR3 runs to 16 residues. CDR3 bases: TGTGCCAGCAGCTTGGACAGGGGGCTTGGTGGCGGGGAGCTGTTTTTT. It yields the protein CASSLDRGLGGGELFF.

This sequence joins TRBV11-3 and TRBJ2-2; TRBD2 might be the D (5 bases). The CDR3 contains 16 residues. Germline V CDR1 and CDR2: SGHNT, YENEEA. Between the trimmed V and J ends, which lost 5 bases and 0 bases, there was a span of 13 bases. CDR3 sequence reads: CASSPGLDSNTGELFF. Written as DNA, the CDR3 is TGTGCCAGCAGCCCTGGACTGGATTCGAACACCGGGGAGCTGTTTTTT.

This clone was counted only a few times. The chain is built from TRBV28 and TRBJ2-6; D not resolved. CDR1 MDHEN and CDR2 SYDVKM come from the germline V gene. The V end was cut by 8 bases, the J end by 0 bases, with 2 bases between. CDR3 size: 12 residues. This chain's CDR3 is CASLSGANVLTF. CDR3 sequence (DNA): TGTGCCAGCCTCTCTGGGGCCAACGTCCTGACTTTC.

This clone appeared a few times. One junction end does not reproduce the germline sequence, and a read error may be involved. The chain carries TRBV29-1 and TRBJ2-4; 8 bases line up with TRBD2. The CDR3 is made up of 13 amino acids. Germline V gene data show CDR1 as SQVTM and CDR2 as ANQGSEA. The CDR3 coding sequence is TGCAGCGTTACGGGAGGGGGTGAAAACAGTCAGTACTTC. As protein: CSVTGGGENSQYF.

The chain has TRBV5-5 and TRBJ2-7; possible D gene TRBD2, 5 bases. V was trimmed by 0 bases and J by 2 bases, leaving 12 bases between them. The CDR3 loop spans 15 amino acids. The germline V gene has CDR1 SGHKS and CDR2 YYEKEE (reference sequence). The CDR3 nucleotides read TGTGCCAGCAGCTTGGCCGGCGGGTCACCCTACGAGCAGTACTTC. Amino acids: CASSLAGGSPYEQYF.

The V gene is TRBV7-2, the J gene TRBJ2-7; 9 bases map to TRBD2. The V and J ends lost 5 bases and 5 bases, in that order; junction bases with no gene match: 4. CDR1 SGHTA and CDR2 FQGNSA come from the germline V gene. CDR3 length: 13 residues. The chain's CDR3 is CASSAVAGDEQYF. CDR3 coding DNA: TGTGCCAGCAGCGCAGTAGCGGGGGACGAGCAGTACTTC.

V is TRBV27 and J is TRBJ1-1; 9 bases line up with TRBD1. The CDR3 is 14 amino acids. V trimming: 7 bases; J trimming: 3 bases; junction bases outside the gene matches: 6. CDR1 MNHEY and CDR2 SMNVEV come from the germline V gene (reference sequence). The CDR3 spells CASNQQGAYTEAFF. CDR3 coding DNA: TGTGCCAGCAACCAACAGGGGGCGTACACTGAAGCTTTCTTT.